One sample yielded the 20 T cell receptor beta chains listed below, sequenced in a study of cytomegalovirus exposure and HLA in healthy donors. The data were produced by immunoSEQ multiplex PCR, yet TCRdb's version contains in-frame clones alone and is incomplete. The data show roughly 100,000 clones, about 95% seen once. Sequenced: PBMCs. Receptors were obtained from a woman under 30 in good health and CMV-seronegative.

The V call is TRBV5-1, the J call TRBJ1-2; D might be TRBD1 (6 bases). V lost 0 bases to trimming and J lost 7 bases, with 10 bases between them. The germline V gene has CDR1 SGHRS and CDR2 YFSETQ. The CDR3 runs to 13 residues. The CDR3 loop is CASSLGRGRGYTF. The DNA of the CDR3 is TGCGCCAGCAGCTTGGGCAGGGGTCGTGGCTACACCTTC.

This rearrangement joins TRBV12-5 to TRBJ2-1, with 7 bases lining up with TRBD1. This CDR3 contains 15 residues. Germline loops: CDR1 LGHNT, CDR2 FRNRAP. J lost 4 bases, V lost 5 bases, and 8 bases had no gene match. Written as DNA, the CDR3 is TGTGCTAGTGGTCTCGGACCAGGGGGTTACAATGAGCAGTTCTTC. Translated, it gives CASGLGPGGYNEQFF.

The chain has TRBV7-9 and TRBJ1-5; D perhaps matches TRBD1 (5 bases). V lost 5 bases to trimming and J lost 5 bases, with 13 bases between them. The CDR3 has 14 residues. Germline V gives CDR1 SEHNR, CDR2 FQNEAQ (reference sequence). The CDR3 DNA reads as TGTGCCAGCAGCCCAGACGGACAAGATCAGCCCCAGCATTTT. Amino acids: CASSPDGQDQPQHF.

The genes are TRBV6-1 and TRBJ1-1, with 8 bases fitting TRBD1. With 4 bases clipped from V and 12 bases from J, the junction kept 10 bases outside the gene matches. This CDR3 comprises 13 residues. Germline CDR1 and CDR2: MNHNS and SASEGT. The CDR3 protein is CASSAGQGRRTFF. CDR3 nucleotide sequence: TGTGCCAGCAGTGCCGGACAGGGCAGAAGGACTTTCTTT.

The DNA of the CDR3 is TGTGCTAGTGGTGGGATGGGACTAGCGGGTTACGAGCAGTACTTC. Protein: CASGGMGLAGYEQYF. V usage is TRBV12-5 and J usage is TRBJ2-7; TRBD2 agrees at 12 bases. The CDR3 spans 15 residues. Trimming took 5 bases from V and 4 from J; bases not matched to a gene: 6. From germline, CDR1 is LGHNT and CDR2 FRNRAP.

The chain has TRBV11-3 and TRBJ2-7; D might be TRBD1 (5 bases). V was pared by 5 bases and J by 3 bases, with 8 bases between. Germline V gene data show CDR1 as SGHNT and CDR2 as YENEEA. The CDR3 is made up of 12 amino acids. In nucleotides, the CDR3 is TGTGCCAGCAGCCAGACAGACTACGAGCAGTACTTC. This sequence encodes CASSQTDYEQYF.

The chain carries TRBV5-1 and TRBJ2-7; 9 nucleotides align to TRBD1. The CDR3 length is 15 residues. Germline V gene lookup returns CDR1 SGHRS and CDR2 YFSETQ. Trimming cost V 0 bases and J 5 bases; bases outside gene matches: 6. Written as DNA, the CDR3 is TGCGCCAGCAGCTTGGGGGACAGGGACATTAACGAGCAGTACTTC. It yields the protein CASSLGDRDINEQYF.

A remark on this clone: At one boundary the junction diverges from the germline segment, which might be a read error. V and J are TRBV11-2 and TRBJ2-1, with a weak D call TRBD1 (6 bases). The CDR3 has 15 residues. CDR1 and CDR2 from the germline V gene are SGHAT and FQNNGV. The DNA of the CDR3 is TGTGCCAGCAGCGATACAGGGAGTAACTACGATGAGCAGTTCTTC. It specifies CASSDTGSNYDEQFF.

V gene TRBV19 combines with J gene TRBJ1-2, with 10 bases matching TRBD1. CDR1 is LNHDA, CDR2 SQIVND, per germline (reference sequence). The V gene end was trimmed by 6 bases and the J gene end by 0 bases; junction bases not matched to a gene: 4. The CDR3 sequence is 15 residues long. The CDR3 loop reads CASRDRGRTNYGYTF. CDR3 sequence (DNA): TGTGCCAGTAGAGACAGGGGGCGTACTAACTATGGCTACACCTTC. Supplemented by reference TRBV19 and TRBJ1-2, the full variable domain reads DGGITQSPKYLFRKEGQNVTLSCEQNLNHDAMYWYRQDPGQGLRLIYYSQIVNDFQKGDIAEGYSVSREKKESFPLTVTSAQKNPTAFYLCASRDRGRTNYGYTFGSGTRLTVV.

The chain employs TRBV6-5 and TRBJ2-3; D is uncertain. The germline V and J ends were trimmed by 0 bases and 5 bases, with 9 bases remaining between them. This CDR3 comprises 14 residues. Germline V gene data show CDR1 as MNHEY and CDR2 as SVGAGI. CDR3 coding DNA: TGTGCCAGCAGTTACTCGAGGTCCCAAGATACGCAGTATTTT. Its protein product is CASSYSRSQDTQYF.

J is TRBJ1-1 and V is TRBV4-1; 8 bases align to TRBD1. Germline CDR1 MGHRA, CDR2 YSYEKL. The length of the CDR3 is 16 residues. The V gene end was trimmed by 4 bases and the J gene end by 4 bases; junction bases not matched to a gene: 11. The CDR3: CASSRTGGGGVTEAFF. The CDR3 nucleotides are TGCGCCAGCAGCCGAACAGGGGGTGGCGGGGTCACTGAAGCTTTCTTT.

The V and J genes are TRBV6-5 and TRBJ2-5; D gene uncertain. V lost 5 bases and J 5 bases, leaving 12 bases between the germline ends. Germline CDR1 MNHEY, CDR2 SVGAGI. This CDR3 is 13 amino acids long. The CDR3 sequence is CASSERMWETQYF. The CDR3 bases are TGTGCCAGCAGTGAGAGGATGTGGGAGACCCAGTACTTC.

The CDR3 is CASSQVGTEAFF. The DNA of the CDR3 is TGTGCCAGCAGCCAGGTGGGCACTGAAGCTTTCTTT. This chain links TRBV7-8 with TRBJ1-1; D gene uncertain. Deletions cut 5 bases from V and 4 bases from J, with 8 bases between. CDR1 and CDR2 (germline): SGHVS, FQNEAQ. This CDR3 region has 12 residues.

V gene TRBV5-4 combines with J gene TRBJ1-1, with 7 bases identical to TRBD1. Trimming cost V 2 bases and J 7 bases; bases outside gene matches: 5. Germline values: CDR1 SGHNT, CDR2 YYREEE (reference sequence). CDR3 length equals 13 residues. The CDR3 nucleotides read TGTGCCAGCAGCTTCCAGGGGGGAATTGAAGCTTTCTTT. The encoded protein is CASSFQGGIEAFF.

This clone was found once. The CDR3 DNA reads TGTGCCAGTAGCCGAATTCTCCAACAGGTGACATCCACAGATACGCAGTATTTT. Its translation is CASSRILQQVTSTDTQYF. The chain combines TRBV19 with TRBJ2-3, with a possible D match to TRBD1 (5 bases). CDR3 size: 18 residues. In germline, CDR1 is LNHDA, CDR2 SQIVND (reference sequence). Trimming stripped 6 bases from V and 2 bases from J, with 24 bases between.

This rearrangement joins TRBV9 to TRBJ2-2; TRBD1 might be the D (6 bases). V was trimmed by 2 bases and J by 1 base, leaving 9 bases between them. Germline CDR1 reads SGDLS; CDR2 reads YYNGEE. CDR3 length: 15 amino acids. The CDR3 DNA sequence: TGTGCCAGCAGCGTCGACAGGTGGAACACCGGGGAGCTGTTTTTT. Its translation is CASSVDRWNTGELFF.

This chain joins TRBV9 and TRBJ1-1, with D tentatively TRBD1 (5 bases). The germline CDR1 and CDR2 sequences are SGDLS and YYNGEE. The CDR3 totals 15 residues. Trimming removed 0 bases at V and 3 bases at J, with 12 bases between. The CDR3 here is CASSVGGRVDTEAFF. Here the CDR3 DNA reads TGTGCCAGCAGCGTAGGAGGCAGGGTGGACACTGAAGCTTTCTTT.

This chain joins TRBV19 and TRBJ2-1; a weak D match, TRBD2 (5 bases). Trimming removed 5 bases at V and 9 bases at J, with 11 bases between. The CDR3 covers 12 residues. Germline lookup yields CDR1 LNHDA and CDR2 SQIVND (reference sequence). The CDR3 sequence: CASSPQAGEQFF. The DNA of the CDR3 is TGTGCCAGTAGTCCCCAGGCGGGTGAGCAGTTCTTC.

DNA of the CDR3: TGCAGCGTTGTCCCGGACTTCACTGAAGCTTTCTTT. It codes for CSVVPDFTEAFF. V and J are TRBV29-1 and TRBJ1-1; no definite D call. V dropped 4 bases and J dropped 4 bases, with 10 bases sitting between them. CDR1 is SQVTM and CDR2 is ANQGSEA in the germline V gene. The CDR3 extends over 12 amino acids.

This chain joins TRBV5-1 and TRBJ2-3, with 9 bases matching TRBD2. This CDR3 comprises 13 residues. The germline gives CDR1 SGHRS, CDR2 YFSETQ. With 5 bases clipped from V and 5 bases from J, the junction kept 3 bases outside the gene matches. Written as DNA, the CDR3 is TGCGCCAGCAGACCAGCGGGAGGAGATACGCAGTATTTT. Translation gives CASRPAGGDTQYF.